A selection of T cell receptor beta chains follows, all from one sample in a study of T cell repertoires in cytomegalovirus infection. A single record per CDR3 protein comes from TCRdb applying MiXCR to the reads. The table includes 480,000 or so distinct CDR3 sequences, 11% detected once. The sequenced material came from PBMCs. The receptors derive from a human donor in good health (CMV status not recorded). Some clones in this sample may be carry-over from other donors' samples. The CDR3 runs from the conserved cysteine through the conserved F or W.

TRBV19	TRBJ1-5	CASRDRENQPQHF
TRBV7-3	TRBJ2-1	CASSLRNRGLAGNEQFF
TRBV27	TRBJ2-5	CASSSPTGSGETQYF
TRBV4-1	TRBJ2-2	CASSRLQGANTGELFF
TRBV20-1	TRBJ2-7	CSARDSNTYEQYF
TRBV4-2	TRBJ2-7	CASSQLGDEQYF
TRBV5-4	TRBJ2-4	CASSHGTDLAKNIQYF
TRBV12-3/TRBV12-4	TRBJ1-2	CASSFLERVYYGYTF
TRBV20-1	TRBJ1-1	CSARDGGGAFF
TRBV11-2	TRBJ2-2	CASSLDPPRLAGGKTGELFF
TRBV7-2	TRBJ2-2	CASSRPGLAGGELFF
TRBV25-1	TRBJ2-2	CASSDGTVNTGELFF
TRBV7-2	TRBJ2-7	CASSFVRDRATYEQYF
TRBV7-2	TRBJ2-2	CASSLVARGPNTGELFF
TRBV12-3/TRBV12-4	TRBJ2-7	CASSLGVHEQYF
TRBV11-2	TRBJ2-7	CASSSKGGYEQYF
TRBV5-1	TRBJ1-1	CASSIRTAKNTEAFF
TRBV19	TRBJ1-1	CASSEGPGTEAFF
TRBV28	TRBJ2-2	CASDSQNTGELFF
TRBV7-2	TRBJ1-2	CASSLGVAYTF
TRBV4-1	TRBJ1-1	CASSQATGITEAFF
TRBV12-5	TRBJ1-1	CASGPGTQNTEAFF
TRBV2	TRBJ2-7	CASTQSYEQYF
TRBV10-3	TRBJ2-7	CAIKLAGASEQYF
TRBV5-4	TRBJ1-1	CASSPLLRERGRGKAFF
TRBV5-1	TRBJ2-6	CASSWDRISGANVLTF
TRBV6-2/TRBV6-3	TRBJ2-1	CASKGSAIVLF